Listed below are T cell receptor beta chains from one sample, sequenced in a study of early T cells in non-severe SARS-CoV-2 infection. TCRdb independently ran MiXCR on the 5' RACE reads; one entry per CDR3 protein. Of some 80,000 distinct CDR3 sequences in the sample, approximately 12% were seen once. The sequencing input was whole blood. The origin of the receptors is an adult who was a healthcare worker with PCR-confirmed SARS-CoV-2 infection or an uninfected control (not recorded which). The conserved cysteine and the conserved F or W are not part of the CDR3 here.

V gene: TRBV18
CDR3 protein: ASSPSQLRIGELF

V gene: TRBV7-2
CDR3 protein: ASSLQGPLTNQPQH

V gene: TRBV2
CDR3 protein: ASSDEATYNEQF

V gene: TRBV28
CDR3 protein: ASTMGGRHNEQF

V gene: TRBV28
CDR3 protein: ASRTLYEQY